The 7 T cell receptor beta chains below come from one sample, sequenced in a study of T cell clonotyping in hematopoietic cell transplantation (dated by TCRdb to about 2021). Preparation of the library involved the immunoSEQ multiplex PCR assay. TCRdb holds this immuneACCESS table with in-frame rearrangements only. Some clones are missing; in checked studies, unresolved V genes explain under half, and the rest has no known cause. Here the sample has 9,000 to 13,000 clones; roughly 89% occur a single time. The ten largest clones take up around a sixth of the sample. The sample's time point label, in plain terms: 100 days after allo-HCT. The specimen was PBMCs, collected 100 days after allogeneic stem cell transplant. These TCRs come from a female patient aged 60 or older who had an allogeneic stem cell transplant from an unrelated donor, so the T cells may come from the graft donor. Some clones in this sample may be carry-over from other donors' samples.

The chain uses TRBV9 and TRBJ1-1; TRBD1 might be the D (5 bases). Germline V CDR1 and CDR2: SGDLS, YYNGEE. This CDR3 contains 12 residues. V lost 3 bases and J lost 7, with 10 bases in between. The CDR3 DNA is TGTGCCAGCAGCGCGGCCGGGGGTGAAGCTTTCTTT. This codes for CASSAAGGEAFF. The full variable domain, rest sourced from reference TRBV9 and TRBJ1-1, is DSGVTQTPKHLITATGQRVTLRCSPRSGDLSVYWYQQSLDQGLQFLIQYYNGEERAKGNILERFSAQQFPDLHSELNLSSLELGDSALYFCASSAAGGEAFFGQGTRLTVV.

This chain joins TRBV27 and TRBJ2-7; 9 bases agree with TRBD1. With 6 bases clipped from V and 2 bases from J, the junction kept 5 bases outside the gene matches. Germline V lookup: CDR1 MNHEY, CDR2 SMNVEV (reference sequence). CDR3 length equals 14 residues. The CDR3 spells CASRRQGGPYEQYF. Written as DNA, the CDR3 is TGTGCCAGCAGACGACAGGGGGGGCCCTACGAGCAGTACTTC.

This sequence joins TRBV27 and TRBJ2-7; D remains unclear. V gave up 2 bases and J gave up 3 bases, with 8 bases separating them. The CDR3 contains 13 residues. Looked up from germline, CDR1 is MNHEY and CDR2 is SMNVEV (reference sequence). The CDR3: CASSLGQNYEQYF. The CDR3 DNA is TGTGCCAGCAGTTTAGGGCAAAACTACGAGCAGTACTTC.

The gene calls are TRBV27 and TRBJ2-1; D unresolved. CDR1 is MNHEY, CDR2 SMNVEV, per germline (reference sequence). The V end was cut by 4 bases, the J end by 5 bases, with 9 bases between. The length of the CDR3 is 13 residues. CDR3 coding DNA: TGTGCCAGCAGTTACATAGAAGACAATGAGCAGTTCTTC. Encoded protein: CASSYIEDNEQFF.

The chain employs TRBV30 and TRBJ1-1; D remains unclear. This CDR3 has 11 amino acids. Germline V gene lookup returns CDR1 GTSNPN and CDR2 SVGIG (reference sequence). V lost 4 bases, J lost 6 bases, and 9 bases lay in between. In DNA form, the CDR3 reads TGTGCCTGGAACGGCGCTTCTGAAGCTTTCTTT. This gives the protein CAWNGASEAFF.

The V gene is TRBV6-5, the J gene TRBJ2-1, with D possibly matching TRBD2 (6 bases). The CDR3 covers 15 residues. The germline CDR1 and CDR2 sequences are MNHEY and SVGAGI. Trimming took 2 bases from V and 7 from J, leaving 15 bases between them. The CDR3 sequence is CASSYRRALGNEQFF. The CDR3 DNA reads as TGTGCCAGCAGTTACAGGAGGGCCCTCGGGAATGAGCAGTTCTTC.

This chain uses TRBV5-1 with TRBJ2-1; no definite D call. Germline V lookup: CDR1 SGHRS, CDR2 YFSETQ. This CDR3 comprises 14 residues. The V and J ends lost 6 bases and 1 base respectively, with 11 bases between them. The CDR3 sequence is CASTPMASYNEQFF. The CDR3 region has the DNA TGCGCCAGCACCCCCATGGCGTCCTACAATGAGCAGTTCTTC. The full variable domain, in which reference TRBV5-1 and TRBJ2-1 provide the parts outside the CDR3, is KAGVTQTPRYLIKTRGQQVTLSCSPISGHRSVSWYQQTPGQGLQFLFEYFSETQRNKGNFPGRFSGRQFSNSRSEMNVSTLELGDSALYLCASTPMASYNEQFFGPGTRLTVL.